These 5 T cell receptor beta chains were sequenced from one sample in a study of T cells in narcolepsy. TCRdb's copy holds only in-frame clones and misses some; the assay was immunoSEQ multiplex PCR. The sample contains more than 20,000 clones, about 80% of which appear only once. Sample: memory (CD45RA-) CD4+ T cells from blood. The receptors were gathered from a human donor in good health.

The chain carries TRBV6-1 and TRBJ2-1; TRBD2 might be the D (6 bases). This CDR3 contains 15 residues. Germline V lookup: CDR1 MNHNS, CDR2 SASEGT. Trimming removed 6 bases from V and 0 bases from J, with 12 bases in between. The CDR3 DNA reads TGTGCCAGCAGAAAACACGGGAGCTCCTACAATGAGCAGTTCTTC. Amino acid sequence: CASRKHGSSYNEQFF.

This clone has only one observation. This sequence joins TRBV6-9 and TRBJ2-3; perhaps TRBD1 as D (5 bases). Between the trimmed V and J ends, which lost 6 bases and 1 base, there was a span of 8 bases. Germline lookup yields CDR1 MNHGY and CDR2 SVAAGI. This CDR3 spans 13 amino acids. In nucleotides, the CDR3 is TGTGCCAGCAGGGGGCCAGGCACAGATACGCAGTATTTT. It is translated as CASRGPGTDTQYF.

CDR3 in amino acids: CASRAVQQPGNEQFF. The DNA for the CDR3 is TGTGCCAGCAGGGCAGTTCAACAACCGGGGAATGAGCAGTTCTTC. The V and J genes are TRBV27 and TRBJ2-1, with TRBD2 as a possible D gene (5 bases). This CDR3 spans 15 amino acids. Trimming pared 6 bases from V and 7 bases from J, leaving 19 bases between. Germline-derived CDR1 and CDR2 are MNHEY and SMNVEV (reference sequence).

The J gene is TRBJ1-2, the V gene TRBV29-1; D is uncertain. With 3 bases removed from V and 7 bases from J, the gap between germline ends came to 18 bases. The CDR3 sequence is 14 residues long. Per the germline V gene, CDR1 is SQVTM and CDR2 is ANQGSEA. CDR3 coding DNA: TGCAGCGTTGAGATTTTAGGCCAGTCCGGTGGCTACACCTTC. Residues: CSVEILGQSGGYTF.

The chain joins TRBV7-3 to TRBJ1-6; TRBD1 matches at 10 bases. Germline-derived CDR1 and CDR2 are SGHTA and FQGTGA. This CDR3 is built from 15 residues. With 2 bases clipped from V and 7 bases from J, the junction kept 2 bases outside the gene matches. The CDR3 DNA is TGTGCCAGCAGCTTATTGGGACAGGGGAATTCACCCCTCCACTTT. It translates to CASSLLGQGNSPLHF.